This T cell receptor (beta chain) was sequenced during a study of T-cell memory formation after mild COVID-19. Study background: Largely donor-specific TCR clusters were found.

TCRdb re-called the 5' RACE reads through MiXCR, storing one row per CDR3 protein. Here the sample spans 75,000 to 90,000 distinct CDR3 sequences, 14% being singletons. The V end lost 2 bases, the J end lost 5 bases, and 7 bases lay between the germline ends. The CDR3 loop spans 13 amino acids. Germline CDR1 is MNHEY and CDR2 is SVGAGI. This sequence originates from an adult woman who had mild COVID-19 (a few samples of this study predate the infection). Cell type and time point are not known. Sequencing was carried out using PBMCs or a T cell subset sorted from them (not recorded which). The chain combines TRBV6-5 with TRBJ1-5; D uncertain. The CDR3 nucleotides are TGTGCCAGCAGTTACACCGATGATCAGCCCCAGCATTTT. This codes for CASSYTDDQPQHF.